Sequencing of this T cell receptor beta chain was carried out in a study of OX40 agonist ivuxolimab in advanced cancers. In the study overall: Patients received ivuxolimab, an agonistic anti-OX40 (CD134) antibody. Those enrolled were about 82% male, with a mean age of about 66 years and ages from 23 to 79.

The CDR3 is 15 amino acids. Germline V gives CDR1 SGHRS, CDR2 YFSETQ. The V and J ends lost 0 bases and 4 bases, in that order; junction bases with no gene match: 5. Assay used: immunoSEQ multiplex PCR; TCRdb lists only in-frame clones, some missing. The data contain approximately 54,000 clones, roughly four fifths of them singletons. The sequenced sample was CD4+ or CD8+ T cells sorted from blood, obtained in a trial of the OX40 agonist ivuxolimab. The chain has TRBV5-1 and TRBJ2-5; 8 bases line up with TRBD2. The clonotype was recovered from an adult with an advanced solid tumor such as melanoma, head and neck, liver or kidney cancer. CDR3 nucleotide sequence: TGCGCCAGCAGCTTGGCTCGGGGGGGTGGAGAGACCCAGTACTTC. It specifies CASSLARGGGETQYF.